Below, 18 T cell receptor beta chains from the same sample are listed, as sequenced in a study of T cell changes during pregnancy in multiple sclerosis. TCRdb's copy holds only in-frame clones and misses some; the assay was immunoSEQ multiplex PCR. The sample includes tens of thousands of clones, about 94% seen only once; the top ten take 0.12% to 0.15%. Here the sequenced sample was CD4+ T cells from peripheral blood mononuclear cells, taken after pregnancy. All receptors come from a female donor with multiple sclerosis, enrolled in a pregnancy study.

V gene TRBV19 combines with J gene TRBJ1-1, with TRBD1 matching over 7 bases. V lost 4 bases to trimming and J lost 0 bases; unmatched junction nucleotides: 8. CDR1 and CDR2 (germline): LNHDA, SQIVND (reference sequence). CDR3 length: 16 residues. This CDR3 is CASSRGTERVNTEAFF. The CDR3 DNA is TGTGCCAGTAGTAGAGGGACAGAGAGGGTGAACACTGAAGCTTTCTTT. Drawing the rest from reference TRBV19 and TRBJ1-1, the complete variable domain is DGGITQSPKYLFRKEGQNVTLSCEQNLNHDAMYWYRQDPGQGLRLIYYSQIVNDFQKGDIAEGYSVSREKKESFPLTVTSAQKNPTAFYLCASSRGTERVNTEAFFGQGTRLTVV.

The J gene is TRBJ1-2, the V gene TRBV7-2; 9 bases map to TRBD1. Germline CDR1 SGHTA, CDR2 FQGNSA. The CDR3 loop spans 15 amino acids. The ends lost 6 bases at V and 6 bases at J; junction bases unmatched: 11. The CDR3: CASRGAGTGNDGYTF. As DNA, the CDR3 is TGTGCCAGCAGGGGGGCCGGGACAGGGAACGATGGCTACACCTTC.

This chain links TRBV2 with TRBJ1-2; TRBD1 agrees at 8 bases. The V and J ends lost 3 bases and 6 bases, in that order; junction bases with no gene match: 3. The CDR3 loop spans 13 amino acids. Germline V CDR1 and CDR2: SNHLY, FYNNEI. The DNA of the CDR3 is TGTGCCAGCAGTGAGACAGGGGAGCATGGCTACACCTTC. Translating it yields CASSETGEHGYTF.

This rearrangement joins TRBV27 to TRBJ1-2; tentative D call: TRBD1 (5 bases). Germline CDR1 and CDR2: MNHEY and SMNVEV (reference sequence). V gave up 11 bases and J gave up 4 bases, with 29 bases separating them. The CDR3 is 17 residues long. The CDR3 region is CASMNWRGPGLVYGYTF. CDR3 DNA: TGTGCCTCCATGAATTGGAGGGGACCGGGGTTAGTCTATGGCTACACCTTC.

This clone was counted between two and nine times. The genes are TRBV19 and TRBJ2-1; D may be TRBD2 (5 bases). Trimming shortened V by 5 bases and J by 14 bases, and 19 bases separated the two germline ends. Germline V CDR1 and CDR2: LNHDA, SQIVND (reference sequence). This CDR3 has 13 amino acids. The CDR3 protein is CASSLPVAPVKFF. The CDR3 DNA is TGTGCCAGTAGTCTCCCCGTAGCGCCGGTTAAGTTCTTC.

This clone was found once. This sequence joins TRBV14 and TRBJ2-7; D remains unclear. Per germline, CDR1 SGHDN and CDR2 FVKESK. This CDR3 contains 15 residues. The germline V and J ends were trimmed by 2 bases and 4 bases, with 15 bases remaining between them. The CDR3 region is CASSQNPVPSYEQYF. The CDR3 nucleotides read TGTGCCAGCAGCCAAAACCCAGTGCCCTCTTACGAGCAGTACTTC.

The chain uses TRBV5-1 and TRBJ2-1; TRBD1 matches 7 bases. This CDR3 comprises 14 residues. Per germline, CDR1 SGHRS and CDR2 YFSETQ. V shed 5 bases, J shed 4 bases, and the junction held 6 bases outside the gene matches. The CDR3 bases are TGCGCCAGCAGGGCCGGGACAGAGTACAATGAGCAGTTCTTC. Translated: CASRAGTEYNEQFF.

This chain links TRBV11-1 with TRBJ2-1, with TRBD2 identical over 11 bases. V dropped 3 bases and J dropped 7; count of bases not matched to a gene: 5. This CDR3 contains 15 residues. Germline V gene data show CDR1 as SGHAT and CDR2 as FQDESV (reference sequence). The CDR3 coding sequence is TGTGCCAGCAGCTTTGAACTAGCGGGAGTAAATGAGCAGTTCTTC. Amino acids: CASSFELAGVNEQFF.

This chain links TRBV19 with TRBJ2-3; 10 bases match TRBD2. The CDR3 sequence is 16 residues long. Germline V lookup: CDR1 LNHDA, CDR2 SQIVND (reference sequence). J lost 0 bases, V lost 6 bases, and 6 bases had no gene match. CDR3 nucleotide sequence: TGTGCCAGTAGCGTACTAGCGGGAAGAAGCACAGATACGCAGTATTTT. Translating it yields CASSVLAGRSTDTQYF.

V and J are TRBV28 and TRBJ2-7; TRBD1 might be the D (6 bases). V was cut by 6 bases and J by 1 base, with 13 bases left in between. CDR1 is MDHEN and CDR2 is SYDVKM in the germline V gene. The CDR3 is 14 residues long. CDR3 DNA: TGTGCCAGCAGCGGTAGTCAGGGGTCCTACGAGCAGTACTTC. Translating gives CASSGSQGSYEQYF. The full variable domain, with the rest looked up from reference TRBV28 and TRBJ2-7, is DVKVTQSSRYLVKRTGEKVFLECVQDMDHENMFWYRQDPGLGLRLIYFSYDVKMKEKGDIPEGYSVSREKKERFSLILESASTNQTSMYLCASSGSQGSYEQYFGPGTRLTVT.

The chain has TRBV7-8 and TRBJ2-5; 11 positions agree with TRBD2. The germline CDR1 and CDR2 sequences are SGHVS and FQNEAQ. V was pared by 4 bases and J by 5 bases, with 12 bases of the junction left unmatched. The CDR3 runs to 17 residues. CDR3 sequence (DNA): TGTGCCAGCAGCTCACCGGGACTAGCGGCCCCCCGGGAGACCCAGTACTTC. It yields the protein CASSSPGLAAPRETQYF.

This clone was picked up one time. This chain uses TRBV6-5 with TRBJ1-2, with D possibly matching TRBD1 (6 bases). This CDR3 has 15 amino acids. The V gene's germline CDR1 is MNHEY and CDR2 SVGAGI. The ends were cut back, 0 bases at V and 4 bases at J, with 12 bases in the middle. CDR3 nucleotide sequence: TGTGCCAGCAGTTACTCGAGTGTAGGGGGCTATGGCTACACCTTC. It specifies CASSYSSVGGYGYTF.

The gene calls are TRBV25-1 and TRBJ1-6; perhaps TRBD1 as D (5 bases). CDR1 and CDR2 (germline): MGHDK, SYGVNS. The CDR3 runs 14 residues. Trimming took off 2 bases at V and 8 bases at J, with 10 bases between the two ends. Written as DNA, the CDR3 is TGTGCCAGCAGTGAAGGGTGGGGCCATTCACCCCTCCACTTT. Protein product: CASSEGWGHSPLHF.

This clone was counted a single time. V usage is TRBV6-6 and J usage is TRBJ2-7; 9 bases are a match to TRBD2. Germline V gene sequence: CDR1 MNHNY, CDR2 SVGAGI (reference sequence). CDR3 length: 12 residues. V shed 2 bases, J shed 12 bases, and the junction held 5 bases outside the gene matches. CDR3 nucleotides: TGTGCCAGCAGTTACGATGCGGGGGGGCGGTACTTC. It translates to CASSYDAGGRYF.

This clone appeared once. J is TRBJ1-4 and V is TRBV27, with D perhaps TRBD1 (6 bases). V was shortened by 2 bases and J by 0 bases, with 22 bases between the two germline ends. The CDR3 runs 20 residues. Per germline, CDR1 MNHEY and CDR2 SMNVEV (reference sequence). As DNA, the CDR3 is TGTGCCAGCAGTTTAAGAGCAGTCATAGGGACAACGGCAACTAATGAAAAACTGTTTTTT. Translating gives CASSLRAVIGTTATNEKLFF.

This chain uses TRBV28 with TRBJ2-7; possibly TRBD2 for D (6 bases). V was pared by 4 bases and J by 2 bases, with 15 bases between. CDR1 and CDR2 from the germline V gene are MDHEN and SYDVKM. There are 15 residues in the CDR3. The CDR3: CASSSPSSGAYEQYF. CDR3 bases: TGTGCCAGCAGTTCCCCTAGTAGCGGCGCCTACGAGCAGTACTTC.

The chain combines TRBV7-9 with TRBJ2-5; 10 positions agree with TRBD2. V was clipped by 5 bases and J by 7 bases; unmatched bases: 13. CDR1 and CDR2 (germline): SEHNR, FQNEAQ (reference sequence). The CDR3 spans 16 residues. The CDR3 DNA sequence: TGTGCCAGCAGCCCGCGGACTAGCGGACGAGAGGGGACCCAGTACTTC. Translation gives CASSPRTSGREGTQYF.

V usage is TRBV6-1 and J usage is TRBJ1-2; 8 nucleotides agree with TRBD1. CDR1 and CDR2 (germline): MNHNS, SASEGT. This CDR3 spans 16 amino acids. The V segment lost 0 bases and the J segment 3 bases; nucleotides outside the gene matches: 6. As DNA, the CDR3 is TGTGCCAGCAGTGAAGCGCAGGGGGCCGGAGACTATGGCTACACCTTC. As protein: CASSEAQGAGDYGYTF.